Each of the 32 T cell receptor beta chains below was sequenced from the same sample in a study of regulatory T cells in long-lasting Graves disease. Time point described: persistent/refractory GD, antithyroid drugs over 5 years with positive TRAb. Scientists built the TCR library using RNA that was extracted from PBMCs. For TCR beta, libraries came from iRepertoire HTBI primers and Arm-PCR of CDR3 regions. One entry per CDR3 protein results from TCRdb running MiXCR on the multiplex PCR reads. This repertoire shows roughly 500,000 distinct CDR3 sequences, roughly 21% found once; its top ten account for roughly 7.7%. Sequences were derived from peripheral blood mononuclear cells (PBMCs), sampled when the disease was refractory, from a patient treated with antithyroid drugs. The receptor source for this set is a female donor with Graves disease.

This clonotype was found a few times. CDR3 amino acids: CASSQVTEANYGYTF. The DNA for the CDR3 is TGTGCCAGCAGCCAAGTGACAGAAGCTAACTATGGCTACACCTTC. This chain joins TRBV7-3 and TRBJ1-2; a weak D match, TRBD1 (5 bases). Trimming shortened V by 5 bases and J by 0 bases, and 13 bases separated the two germline ends. CDR1 is SGHTA, CDR2 FQGTGA, per germline. The CDR3 covers 15 residues.

Many counts were recorded for this clonotype. The V and J genes are TRBV28 and TRBJ2-6; D gene ambiguous. The germline V gene has CDR1 MDHEN and CDR2 SYDVKM. Trimming removed 6 bases at V and 4 bases at J, with 13 bases between. CDR3 length: 15 amino acids. CDR3 nucleotide sequence: TGTGCCAGCAGAATCGGAGTGTCCGGGGCCAACGTCCTGACTTTC. Protein product: CASRIGVSGANVLTF.

To note about this clonotype: One base separates it from a far larger clone, so it is likely a read error. The chain's CDR3 is CASSSQRGRYGYTF. The CDR3 DNA follows: TGTGCCAGCAGTTCCCAGAGGGGACGGTATGGCTACACCTTC. The genes are TRBV27 and TRBJ1-2; the D gene is possibly TRBD1 (5 bases). Trimming removed 4 bases from V and 5 bases from J, with 14 bases in between. CDR3 length: 14 amino acids. Germline V gene data show CDR1 as MNHEY and CDR2 as SMNVEV (reference sequence).

This clonotype was observed many times. The chain links TRBV12-3 or TRBV12-4 to TRBJ2-5; D possibly matches TRBD1 or TRBD2 (5 bases each). The CDR3 has 12 residues. Trimming pared 6 bases from V and 1 base from J, leaving 6 bases between. The CDR3 loop reads CASRGVQETQYF. CDR3 bases: TGTGCCAGCAGGGGGGTCCAAGAGACCCAGTACTTC.

This clonotype was detected a few times. The V gene is TRBV14, the J gene TRBJ2-7; D is possibly TRBD2 (5 bases). This CDR3 is 17 amino acids long. The V and J ends lost 1 base and 1 base respectively, with 17 bases between them. The germline CDR1 and CDR2 sequences are SGHDN and FVKESK. The CDR3 sequence is CASSQARGWELSYEQYF. The DNA of the CDR3 is TGTGCCAGCAGCCAAGCTCGGGGATGGGAGTTGTCCTACGAGCAGTACTTC.

This clonotype was seen once. This may be a read error: a much more frequent sequence differs by one nucleotide. V is TRBV28 and J is TRBJ1-1; no reliable D call. The V end lost 11 bases, the J end lost 4 bases, and 17 bases lay between the germline ends. The CDR3 contains 13 residues. Germline CDR1 is MDHEN and CDR2 is SYDVKM. The CDR3 DNA follows: TGTGCCGGCACCCTAAGGTGGGGCACTGAAGCTTTCTTT. This sequence encodes CAGTLRWGTEAFF.

This clonotype was counted ten times or more. The chain couples TRBV7-2 to TRBJ1-4; the D is unclear. Germline loops: CDR1 SGHTA, CDR2 FQGNSA. This CDR3 is 14 amino acids long. V was pared by 2 bases and J by 7 bases, with 11 bases between. The CDR3 is CASSLRPVAEKLFF. The CDR3 nucleotides read TGTGCCAGCAGCTTACGGCCAGTAGCTGAAAAACTGTTTTTT.

This clonotype was picked up many times. The V gene is TRBV6-1, the J gene TRBJ1-2, with D unresolved. With 1 base removed from V and 8 bases from J, the gap between germline ends came to 14 bases. The CDR3 totals 14 residues. Germline-derived CDR1 and CDR2 are MNHNS and SASEGT. CDR3 sequence reads: CASSEVPRPGGYTF. CDR3 bases: TGTGCCAGCAGTGAAGTGCCCCGGCCGGGGGGCTACACCTTC.

V is TRBV4-1 and J is TRBJ1-5; D gene uncertain. The CDR3 consists of 16 residues. Germline values: CDR1 MGHRA, CDR2 YSYEKL. V was pared by 3 bases and J by 2 bases, with 14 bases between. The CDR3: CASSHPPSRGNQPQHF. The CDR3 region has the DNA TGCGCCAGCAGCCACCCCCCGAGCAGAGGCAATCAGCCCCAGCATTTT.

Comments on this clonotype: Compared with germline, one end of the junction differs, possibly owing to a read error. This chain links TRBV7-6 with TRBJ1-2; D uncertain. This CDR3 spans 17 amino acids. Germline loops: CDR1 SGHVS, CDR2 FNYEAQ. The CDR3 sequence: CASSSNLLEPSNYGYAF. The CDR3 nucleotides read TGTGCCAGCAGCTCTAATCTCTTGGAACCCTCTAACTATGGCTACGCCTTC.

About this clonotype itself: A much more abundant neighbour one base away suggests this may be a read error. As the CDR3 is not closed by the conserved phenylalanine or tryptophan, this likely results from a read error. The V call is TRBV6-2 or TRBV6-3, the J call TRBJ1-1; perhaps TRBD1 as D (5 bases). Germline CDR1 and CDR2: MNHEY and SVGEGT. V was cut by 7 bases and J by 1 base, with 13 bases left in between. CDR3 length: 14 amino acids. CDR3 in DNA: TGTGCCAGCACCCCAGGGCTGGGGAACACTGAAGCTTTCCTT. Translated, it gives CASTPGLGNTEAFL.

This chain uses TRBV24-1 with TRBJ2-2; the match to TRBD1 covers 7 bases. CDR1 KGHDR and CDR2 SFDVKD come from the germline V gene. The CDR3 is made up of 19 amino acids. The J segment lost 3 bases and the V segment lost 0 bases, leaving 12 bases of the junction unmatched. CDR3 DNA sequence: TGTGCCACCAGTGATTTGCCTGGGACAGACCATCGGGACACCGGGGAGCTGTTTTTT. This encodes CATSDLPGTDHRDTGELFF.

The table lists this clonotype with many counts. The rearrangement links TRBV11-2 to TRBJ2-5; D gene uncertain. The CDR3 is 12 residues long. V lost 10 bases, J lost 5 bases, and 14 bases lay in between. Germline V gene data show CDR1 as SGHAT and CDR2 as FQNNGV. The CDR3 loop is CATSEAWETQYF. The CDR3 DNA sequence: TGTGCCACCAGTGAGGCTTGGGAGACCCAGTACTTC.

The table lists this clonotype with a few counts. The chain recombines TRBV11-2 with TRBJ2-3; no clear D gene. Trimming removed 0 bases at V and 0 bases at J, with 7 bases between. The CDR3 is made up of 15 amino acids. CDR1 is SGHAT and CDR2 is FQNNGV in the germline V gene. As DNA, the CDR3 is TGTGCCAGCAGCTTAGAAAGGCTGAGCACAGATACGCAGTATTTT. Its translation: CASSLERLSTDTQYF.

J is TRBJ2-7 and V is TRBV11-3, with D perhaps matching TRBD1 or TRBD2 (6 bases each). Germline-derived CDR1 and CDR2 are SGHNT and YENEEA. There are 19 residues in the CDR3. V shed 5 bases and J shed 3 bases, with 29 bases lying between them. The CDR3 is CASSGSGGPTLGALYEQYF. DNA for the CDR3: TGTGCCAGCAGCGGGAGTGGAGGGCCAACTTTGGGGGCTCTCTACGAGCAGTACTTC.

The V gene is TRBV7-9, the J gene TRBJ2-2, with 7 bases lining up with TRBD2. This CDR3 is built from 15 residues. V shed 5 bases and J 6 bases; nucleotides not matched to a gene: 9. Germline V lookup: CDR1 SEHNR, CDR2 FQNEAQ (reference sequence). DNA of the CDR3: TGTGCCAGCAGCCCCCCGAGACTAGCCCCCGGGGAGCTGTTTTTT. Residues: CASSPPRLAPGELFF. Combining the CDR3 with reference TRBV7-9 and TRBJ2-2 gives the whole variable domain DTGVSQNPRHKITKRGQNVTFRCDPISEHNRLYWYRQTLGQGPEFLTYFQNEAQLEKSRLLSDRFSAERPKGSFSTLEIQRTEQGDSAMYLCASSPPRLAPGELFFGEGSRLTVL.

This chain links TRBV2 with TRBJ2-1, with a weak D call TRBD2 (5 bases). The CDR3 covers 13 residues. V gave up 7 bases and J gave up 8 bases, with 15 bases separating them. CDR1 and CDR2 from the germline V gene are SNHLY and FYNNEI. CDR3 bases: TGTGCCAGCAAGGACTCCCCAGGCGATGAGCAGTTCTTC. Its translation is CASKDSPGDEQFF.

Worth noting for this clonotype: At one of its ends the junction is not consistent with the germline gene, which may arise from a read error. The chain employs TRBV5-6 and TRBJ1-5, with D perhaps TRBD1 (5 bases). The CDR3 consists of 13 residues. Per the germline V gene, CDR1 is SGHDT and CDR2 is YYEEEE. In DNA, the CDR3 is TGTGCTAGCAGCCGGGGCGGGCTTCAGCCCCAGCATTTT. Its protein is CASSRGGLQPQHF.

The J gene is TRBJ1-2, the V gene TRBV29-1, with D possibly matching TRBD1 (5 bases). V lost 3 bases, J lost 3 bases, and 14 bases lay in between. Germline CDR1 SQVTM, CDR2 ANQGSEA. The CDR3 totals 14 residues. The CDR3 reads CSVEGDSIDYGYTF. The CDR3 nucleotides read TGCAGCGTTGAGGGGGATTCCATTGACTATGGCTACACCTTC.

This clonotype was counted at least ten times. The V and J genes are TRBV5-1 and TRBJ1-2, with 9 bases identical to TRBD1. The J segment lost 6 bases and the V segment lost 1 base, leaving 10 bases of the junction unmatched. Looked up from germline, CDR1 is SGHRS and CDR2 is YFSETQ. The length of the CDR3 is 16 residues. The CDR3 is CASSLSGQGGMDGYTF. In nucleotides, the CDR3 is TGCGCCAGCAGCTTGTCGGGACAGGGAGGGATGGATGGCTACACCTTC.

This clonotype was seen more than once but under ten times. The chain recombines TRBV28 with TRBJ2-3; the match to TRBD2 covers 7 bases. V gave up 3 bases and J gave up 2 bases; unmatched junction bases: 11. This CDR3 contains 17 residues. The germline CDR1 and CDR2 sequences are MDHEN and SYDVKM. The CDR3 DNA reads TGTGCCAGCAGTTTGGGTAGCGGGTTGGTAATCACAGATACGCAGTATTTT. Amino acid sequence: CASSLGSGLVITDTQYF.

This clonotype has a count of ten or more. The rearrangement links TRBV28 to TRBJ2-7; D uncertain. The CDR3 spans 13 residues. V lost 3 bases and J lost 4, with 10 bases in between. Germline V gives CDR1 MDHEN, CDR2 SYDVKM. The CDR3 sequence is CASSFARSYEQYF. In DNA, the CDR3 is TGTGCCAGCAGTTTCGCCAGGAGTTACGAGCAGTACTTC.

The chain carries TRBV3-1 and TRBJ2-7; tentative D call: TRBD1 (6 bases). V was cut by 4 bases and J by 6 bases, with 13 bases left in between. There are 13 residues in the CDR3. Germline CDR1 and CDR2: LGHDT and YNNKEL (reference sequence). CDR3 DNA sequence: TGTGCCAGCAGCCCAGGACACAGGGCCGAGCAGTACTTC. It translates to CASSPGHRAEQYF.

This clonotype was counted only a few times. J is TRBJ1-5 and V is TRBV7-9, with 7 bases that match TRBD1. This CDR3 region has 15 residues. V dropped 5 bases and J dropped 4; count of bases not matched to a gene: 8. The germline V gene has CDR1 SEHNR and CDR2 FQNEAQ (reference sequence). Written as DNA, the CDR3 is TGTGCCAGCAGCGCCCCGGGACAGTTGAATCAGCCCCAGCATTTT. It yields the protein CASSAPGQLNQPQHF. Full variable domain (remainder filled in from reference TRBV7-9 and TRBJ1-5): DTGVSQNPRHKITKRGQNVTFRCDPISEHNRLYWYRQTLGQGPEFLTYFQNEAQLEKSRLLSDRFSAERPKGSFSTLEIQRTEQGDSAMYLCASSAPGQLNQPQHFGDGTRLSIL.

The CDR3 sequence: CASSFLRAGAYEQYF. CDR3 coding DNA: TGTGCCAGCAGCTTCTTGAGGGCGGGGGCCTACGAGCAGTACTTC. The V call is TRBV7-9, the J call TRBJ2-7; 7 bases align to TRBD2. Trimming took 3 bases from V and 2 from J; bases not matched to a gene: 7. The germline V gene encodes CDR1 SEHNR and CDR2 FQNEAQ (reference sequence). This CDR3 spans 15 amino acids.

This clonotype was detected ten times or more. This chain connects TRBV28 to TRBJ2-5; 9 positions agree with TRBD1. Germline trimming cut 2 bases from V and 3 bases from J; bases unmatched to any gene: 4. The CDR3 extends over 15 amino acids. CDR1 is MDHEN, CDR2 SYDVKM, per germline. The CDR3, as DNA: TGTGCCAGCAGTTTACACAGGGGGCGGGAAGAGACCCAGTACTTC. It yields the protein CASSLHRGREETQYF.

This sequence joins TRBV28 and TRBJ2-2; perhaps TRBD2 as D (6 bases). V lost 6 bases and J 4 bases, leaving 18 bases between the germline ends. CDR1 and CDR2 from the germline V gene are MDHEN and SYDVKM. CDR3 length: 16 residues. CDR3 protein: CASSPAGRVVTGELFF. CDR3 DNA sequence: TGTGCCAGCAGCCCAGCGGGTAGGGTCGTCACCGGGGAGCTGTTTTTT.

In its sample, this clonotype was seen many times. This chain joins TRBV6-1 and TRBJ2-7; perhaps TRBD2 as D (5 bases). Germline V gene data show CDR1 as MNHNS and CDR2 as SASEGT. The germline V and J ends were trimmed by 7 bases and 4 bases, with 17 bases remaining between them. This CDR3 has 14 residues. DNA of the CDR3: TGTGCCAGCATAGAGAGGGCCCCCGGGTACGAGCAGTACTTC. As protein: CASIERAPGYEQYF.

This clonotype appeared a few times. A read error may explain this, as a much larger clone is one base away. V gene TRBV12-3 or TRBV12-4 combines with J gene TRBJ2-7; 13 bases are a match to TRBD2. The CDR3 extends over 18 amino acids. V shed 2 bases, J shed 6 bases, and the junction held 13 bases outside the gene matches. CDR3 nucleotide sequence: TGTGCCAGCAGTTTAATTGGACTAGCGGGAGCGAAGTTTTGCGAGCAGTACTTC. It translates to CASSLIGLAGAKFCEQYF.

This clonotype showed up just a few times. The V call is TRBV7-2, the J call TRBJ2-7; 7 positions agree with TRBD2. Looked up from germline, CDR1 is SGHTA and CDR2 is FQGNSA. The CDR3 covers 16 residues. After removal of 4 bases from V and 2 bases from J, the junction contained 11 bases not matched to a gene. Here the CDR3 reads CASSSAPGGGPYEQYF. As DNA, the CDR3 is TGTGCCAGCAGCTCCGCGCCGGGGGGAGGACCCTACGAGCAGTACTTC. Drawing the rest from reference TRBV7-2 and TRBJ2-7, the complete variable domain is GAGVSQSPSNKVTEKGKDVELRCDPISGHTALYWYRQSLGQGLEFLIYFQGNSAPDKSGLPSDRFSAERTGGSVSTLTIQRTQQEDSAVYLCASSSAPGGGPYEQYFGPGTRLTVT.

This clonotype has ten or more counts. The genes are TRBV6-2 or TRBV6-3 and TRBJ2-6; TRBD1 agrees at 8 bases. This CDR3 is built from 22 residues. Germline V gene sequence: CDR1 MNHEY, CDR2 SVGEGT. The V gene end was trimmed by 0 bases and the J gene end by 0 bases; junction bases not matched to a gene: 16. CDR3 coding DNA: TGTGCCAGCAGTTACTCAGCAATATTGACAGGGGTGCTTCTCTCTGGGGCCAACGTCCTGACTTTC. Protein: CASSYSAILTGVLLSGANVLTF.

A remark on this clonotype: A read error may produce the germline difference seen at one junction end. The rearrangement uses TRBV6-2 or TRBV6-3 and TRBJ1-4; D unresolved. The CDR3 spans 11 residues. CDR1 and CDR2 (germline): MNHEY, SVGEGT. The CDR3 region has the DNA TGTGCCAGCGGTTACGGGGAAAAACTGTTTTTT. Its translation: CASGYGEKLFF.